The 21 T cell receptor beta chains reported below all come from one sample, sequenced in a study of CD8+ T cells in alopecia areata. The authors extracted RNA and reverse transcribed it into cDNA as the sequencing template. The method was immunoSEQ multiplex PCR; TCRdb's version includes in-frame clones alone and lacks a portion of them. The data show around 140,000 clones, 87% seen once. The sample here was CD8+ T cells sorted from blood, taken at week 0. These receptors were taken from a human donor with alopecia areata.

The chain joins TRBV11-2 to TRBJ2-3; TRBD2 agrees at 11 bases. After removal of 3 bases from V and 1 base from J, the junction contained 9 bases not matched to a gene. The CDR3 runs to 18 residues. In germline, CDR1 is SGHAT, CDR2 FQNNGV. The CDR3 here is CASSFVYSGRAGTDTQYF. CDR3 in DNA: TGTGCCAGCAGCTTCGTATATAGCGGGAGGGCTGGCACAGATACGCAGTATTTT.

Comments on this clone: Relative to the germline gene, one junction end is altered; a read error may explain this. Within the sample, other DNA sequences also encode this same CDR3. CDR3 sequence: CASTRGGQPQHF. DNA for the CDR3: TGTGCCAGCACCAGGGGAGGTCAGCCCCAGCACTTT. This rearrangement joins TRBV7-9 to TRBJ1-5; tentative D call: TRBD1 (6 bases). In germline, CDR1 is SEHNR, CDR2 FQNEAQ (reference sequence). The CDR3 is made up of 12 amino acids.

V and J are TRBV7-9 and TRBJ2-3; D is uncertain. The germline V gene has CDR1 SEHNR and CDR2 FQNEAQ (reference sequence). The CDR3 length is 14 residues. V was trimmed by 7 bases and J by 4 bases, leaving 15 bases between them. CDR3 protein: CASTPAIPADTQYF. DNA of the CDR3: TGTGCCAGCACCCCAGCGATTCCGGCAGATACGCAGTATTTT.

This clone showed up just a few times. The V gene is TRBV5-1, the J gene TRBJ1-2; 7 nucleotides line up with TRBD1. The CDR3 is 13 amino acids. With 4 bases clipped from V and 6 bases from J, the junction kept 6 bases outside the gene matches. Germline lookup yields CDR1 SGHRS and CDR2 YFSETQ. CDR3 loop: CASSLDRADGYTF. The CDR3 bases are TGCGCCAGCAGCCTCGACAGGGCGGATGGCTACACCTTC.

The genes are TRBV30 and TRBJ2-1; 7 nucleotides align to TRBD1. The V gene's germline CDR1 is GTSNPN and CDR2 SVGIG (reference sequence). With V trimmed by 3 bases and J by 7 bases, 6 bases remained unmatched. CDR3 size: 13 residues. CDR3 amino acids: CAWSEGATNEQFF. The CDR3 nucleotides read TGTGCCTGGAGCGAGGGGGCTACTAATGAGCAGTTCTTC.

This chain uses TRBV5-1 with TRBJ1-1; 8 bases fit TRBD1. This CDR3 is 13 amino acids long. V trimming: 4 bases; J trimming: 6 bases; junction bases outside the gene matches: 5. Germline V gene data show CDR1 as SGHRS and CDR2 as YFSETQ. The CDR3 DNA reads TGCGCCAGCAGCCTTGGACAGGGAGCTGAAGCTTTCTTT. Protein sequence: CASSLGQGAEAFF.

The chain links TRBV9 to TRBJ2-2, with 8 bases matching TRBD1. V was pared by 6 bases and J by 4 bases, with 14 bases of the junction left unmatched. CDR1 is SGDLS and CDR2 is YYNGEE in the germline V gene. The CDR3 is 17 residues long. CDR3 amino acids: CASTETIGQGITGELFF. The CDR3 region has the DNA TGTGCCAGCACTGAGACAATTGGACAGGGCATCACCGGGGAGCTGTTTTTT.

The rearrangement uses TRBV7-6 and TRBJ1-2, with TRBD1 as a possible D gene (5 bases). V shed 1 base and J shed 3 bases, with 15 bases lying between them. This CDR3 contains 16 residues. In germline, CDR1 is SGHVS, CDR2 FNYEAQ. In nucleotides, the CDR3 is TGTGCCAGCAGCTTAGGTTATCAGGGTAATGACTATGGCTACACCTTC. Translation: CASSLGYQGNDYGYTF.

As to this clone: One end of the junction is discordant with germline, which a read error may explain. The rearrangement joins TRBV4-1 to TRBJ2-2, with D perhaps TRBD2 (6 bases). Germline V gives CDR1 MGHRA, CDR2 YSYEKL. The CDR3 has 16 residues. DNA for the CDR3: TGCGTCAGCACCCCTGGGGGGAGCCCGGACACCGGGGAGCTGTTTTTT. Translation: CVSTPGGSPDTGELFF.

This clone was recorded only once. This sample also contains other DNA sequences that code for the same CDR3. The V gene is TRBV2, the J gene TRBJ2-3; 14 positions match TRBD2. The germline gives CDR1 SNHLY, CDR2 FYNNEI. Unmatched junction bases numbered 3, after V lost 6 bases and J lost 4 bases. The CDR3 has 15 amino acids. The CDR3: CASRPGLAGADTQYF. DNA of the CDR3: TGTGCCAGCAGGCCGGGACTAGCGGGAGCAGATACGCAGTATTTT.

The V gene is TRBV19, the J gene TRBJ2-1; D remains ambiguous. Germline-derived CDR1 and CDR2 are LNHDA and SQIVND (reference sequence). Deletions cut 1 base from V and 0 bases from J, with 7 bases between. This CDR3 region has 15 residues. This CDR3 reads CASSIAGFSYNEQFF. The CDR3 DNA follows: TGTGCCAGTAGTATAGCGGGCTTCTCCTACAATGAGCAGTTCTTC. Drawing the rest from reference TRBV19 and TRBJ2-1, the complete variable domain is DGGITQSPKYLFRKEGQNVTLSCEQNLNHDAMYWYRQDPGQGLRLIYYSQIVNDFQKGDIAEGYSVSREKKESFPLTVTSAQKNPTAFYLCASSIAGFSYNEQFFGPGTRLTVL.

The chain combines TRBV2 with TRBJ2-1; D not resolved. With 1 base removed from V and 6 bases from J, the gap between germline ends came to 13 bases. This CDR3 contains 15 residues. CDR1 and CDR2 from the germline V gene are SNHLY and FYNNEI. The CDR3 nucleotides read TGTGCCAGCAGTGAAGGGGTCCCTCCCCTCAATGAGCAGTTCTTC. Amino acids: CASSEGVPPLNEQFF.

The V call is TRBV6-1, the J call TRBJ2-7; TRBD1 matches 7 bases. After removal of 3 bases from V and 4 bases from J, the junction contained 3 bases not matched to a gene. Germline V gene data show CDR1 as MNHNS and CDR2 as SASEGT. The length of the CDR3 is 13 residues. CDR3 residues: CASSEGTDYEQYF. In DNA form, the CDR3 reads TGTGCCAGCAGTGAGGGGACAGATTACGAGCAGTACTTC.

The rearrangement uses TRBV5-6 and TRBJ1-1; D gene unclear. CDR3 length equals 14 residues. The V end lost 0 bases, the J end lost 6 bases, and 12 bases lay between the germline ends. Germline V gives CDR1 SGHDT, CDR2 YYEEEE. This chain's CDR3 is CASSLAVDVAEAFF. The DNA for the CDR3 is TGTGCCAGCAGCTTGGCTGTTGACGTAGCTGAAGCTTTCTTT.

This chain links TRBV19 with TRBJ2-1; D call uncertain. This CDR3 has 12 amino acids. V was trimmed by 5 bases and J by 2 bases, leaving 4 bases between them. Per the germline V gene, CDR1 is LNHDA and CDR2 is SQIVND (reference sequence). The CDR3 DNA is TGTGCCAGTAGTTCCACCTACAATGAGCAGTTCTTC. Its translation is CASSSTYNEQFF. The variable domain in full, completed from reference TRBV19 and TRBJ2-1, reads DGGITQSPKYLFRKEGQNVTLSCEQNLNHDAMYWYRQDPGQGLRLIYYSQIVNDFQKGDIAEGYSVSREKKESFPLTVTSAQKNPTAFYLCASSSTYNEQFFGPGTRLTVL.

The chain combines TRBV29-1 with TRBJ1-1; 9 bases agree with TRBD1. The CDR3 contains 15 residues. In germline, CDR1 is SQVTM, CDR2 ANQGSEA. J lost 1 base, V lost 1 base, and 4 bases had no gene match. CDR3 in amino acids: CSVEGDREANTEAFF. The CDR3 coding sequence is TGCAGCGTTGAAGGGGACAGGGAGGCGAACACTGAAGCTTTCTTT.

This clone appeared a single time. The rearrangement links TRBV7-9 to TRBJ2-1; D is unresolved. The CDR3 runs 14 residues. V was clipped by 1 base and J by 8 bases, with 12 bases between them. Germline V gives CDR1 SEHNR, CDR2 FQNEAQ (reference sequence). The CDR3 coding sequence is TGTGCCAGCAGCTTAGACTCGCCTGGATATGAGCAGTTCTTC. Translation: CASSLDSPGYEQFF. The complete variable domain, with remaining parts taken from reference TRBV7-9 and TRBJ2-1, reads DTGVSQNPRHKITKRGQNVTFRCDPISEHNRLYWYRQTLGQGPEFLTYFQNEAQLEKSRLLSDRFSAERPKGSFSTLEIQRTEQGDSAMYLCASSLDSPGYEQFFGPGTRLTVL.

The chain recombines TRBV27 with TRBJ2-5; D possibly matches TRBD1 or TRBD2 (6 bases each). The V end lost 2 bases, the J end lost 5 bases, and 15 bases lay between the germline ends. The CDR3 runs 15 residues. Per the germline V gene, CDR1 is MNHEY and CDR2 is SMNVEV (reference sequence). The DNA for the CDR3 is TGTGCCAGCAGTTTACGAGGGGGGCGTGGGGAGACCCAGTACTTC. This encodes CASSLRGGRGETQYF.

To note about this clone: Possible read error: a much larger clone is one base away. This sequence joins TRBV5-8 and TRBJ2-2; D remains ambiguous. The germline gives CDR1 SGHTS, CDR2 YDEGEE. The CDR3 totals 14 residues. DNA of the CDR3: TGTGCCAGCAGCTTGGGGTTAGGCACCGAGGAGCTGTTTTTT. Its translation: CASSLGLGTEELFF.

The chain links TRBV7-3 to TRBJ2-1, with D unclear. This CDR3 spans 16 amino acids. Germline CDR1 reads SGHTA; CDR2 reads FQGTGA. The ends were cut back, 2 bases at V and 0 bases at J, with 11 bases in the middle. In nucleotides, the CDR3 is TGTGCCAGCAGCTTATCCGATACGAGCTCCTACAATGAGCAGTTCTTC. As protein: CASSLSDTSSYNEQFF.

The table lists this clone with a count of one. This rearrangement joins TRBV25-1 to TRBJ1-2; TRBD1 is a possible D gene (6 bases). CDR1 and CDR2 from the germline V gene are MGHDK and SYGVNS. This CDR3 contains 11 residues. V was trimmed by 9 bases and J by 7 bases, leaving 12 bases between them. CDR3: CASGEGGGYTF. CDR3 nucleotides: TGTGCCAGTGGGGAGGGGGGTGGCTACACCTTC.